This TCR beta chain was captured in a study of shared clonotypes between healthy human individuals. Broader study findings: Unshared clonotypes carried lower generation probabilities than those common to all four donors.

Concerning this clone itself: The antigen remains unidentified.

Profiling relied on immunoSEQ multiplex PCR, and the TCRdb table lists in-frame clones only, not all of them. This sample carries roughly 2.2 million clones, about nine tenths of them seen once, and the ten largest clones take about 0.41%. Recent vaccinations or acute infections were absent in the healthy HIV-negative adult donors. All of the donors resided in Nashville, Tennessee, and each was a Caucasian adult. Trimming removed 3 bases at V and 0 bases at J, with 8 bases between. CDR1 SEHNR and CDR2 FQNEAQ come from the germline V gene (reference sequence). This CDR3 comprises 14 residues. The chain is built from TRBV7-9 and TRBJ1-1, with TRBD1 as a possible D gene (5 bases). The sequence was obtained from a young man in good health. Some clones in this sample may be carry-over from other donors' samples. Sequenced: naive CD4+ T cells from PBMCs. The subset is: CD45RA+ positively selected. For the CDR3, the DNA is TGTGCCAGCAGCTTTGGGGCTGTGAACACTGAAGCTTTCTTT. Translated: CASSFGAVNTEAFF.